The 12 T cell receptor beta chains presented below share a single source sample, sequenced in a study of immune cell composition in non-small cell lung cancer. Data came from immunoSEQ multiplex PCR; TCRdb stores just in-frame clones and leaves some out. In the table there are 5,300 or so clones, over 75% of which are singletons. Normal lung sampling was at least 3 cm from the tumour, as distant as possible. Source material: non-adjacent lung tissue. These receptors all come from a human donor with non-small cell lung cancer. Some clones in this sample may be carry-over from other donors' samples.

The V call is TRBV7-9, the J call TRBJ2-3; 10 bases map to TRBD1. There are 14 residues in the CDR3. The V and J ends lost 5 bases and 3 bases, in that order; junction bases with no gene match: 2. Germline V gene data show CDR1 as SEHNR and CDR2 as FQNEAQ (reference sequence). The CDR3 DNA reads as TGTGCCAGCAGCACGGGACAGGGGACAGATACGCAGTATTTT. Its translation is CASSTGQGTDTQYF.

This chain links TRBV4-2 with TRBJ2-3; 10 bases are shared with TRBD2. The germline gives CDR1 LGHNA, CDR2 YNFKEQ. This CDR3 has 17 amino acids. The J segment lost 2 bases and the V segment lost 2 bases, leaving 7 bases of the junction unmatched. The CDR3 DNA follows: TGTGCCAGCAGCCAACAAGCCGGGACTAGCGTCACAGATACGCAGTATTTT. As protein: CASSQQAGTSVTDTQYF.

The CDR3 is CASSLLGAQGASGPQHF. CDR3 nucleotides: TGTGCCAGCAGCTTATTAGGAGCACAGGGGGCAAGTGGGCCCCAGCATTTT. The chain links TRBV5-6 to TRBJ1-5, with 9 bases matching TRBD1. V shed 2 bases, J shed 9 bases, and the junction held 15 bases outside the gene matches. The V gene's germline CDR1 is SGHDT and CDR2 YYEEEE. The CDR3 covers 17 residues.

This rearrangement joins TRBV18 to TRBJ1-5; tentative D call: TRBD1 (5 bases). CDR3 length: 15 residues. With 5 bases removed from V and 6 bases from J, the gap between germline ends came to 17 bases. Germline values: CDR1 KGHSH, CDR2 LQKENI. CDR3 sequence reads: CASSKTGTPGQPQHF. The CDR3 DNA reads TGTGCCAGCTCAAAAACCGGGACTCCCGGTCAGCCCCAGCATTTT.

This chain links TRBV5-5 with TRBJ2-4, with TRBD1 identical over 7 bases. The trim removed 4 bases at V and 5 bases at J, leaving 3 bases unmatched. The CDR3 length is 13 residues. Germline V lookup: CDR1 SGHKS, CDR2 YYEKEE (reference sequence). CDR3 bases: TGTGCCAGCAGCATAGGACAGGAAAACATTCAGTACTTC. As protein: CASSIGQENIQYF.

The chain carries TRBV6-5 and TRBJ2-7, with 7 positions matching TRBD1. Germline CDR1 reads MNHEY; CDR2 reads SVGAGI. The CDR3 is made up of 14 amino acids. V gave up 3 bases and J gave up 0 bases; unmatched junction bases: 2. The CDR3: CASSYRGLSYEQYF. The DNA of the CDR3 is TGTGCCAGCAGTTATAGGGGGCTCTCCTACGAGCAGTACTTC.

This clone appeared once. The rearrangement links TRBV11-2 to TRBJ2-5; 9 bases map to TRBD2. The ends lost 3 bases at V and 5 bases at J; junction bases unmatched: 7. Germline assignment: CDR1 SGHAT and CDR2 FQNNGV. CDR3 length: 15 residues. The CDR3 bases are TGTGCCAGCAGCTTTCGCGGGAGGGCGGGGGAGACCCAGTACTTC. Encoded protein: CASSFRGRAGETQYF.

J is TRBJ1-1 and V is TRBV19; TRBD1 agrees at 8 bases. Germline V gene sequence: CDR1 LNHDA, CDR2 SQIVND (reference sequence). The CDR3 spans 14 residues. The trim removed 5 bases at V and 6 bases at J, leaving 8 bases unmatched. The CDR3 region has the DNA TGTGCCAGTAGTTCTCCGGACAGGGTAGCTGAAGCTTTCTTT. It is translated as CASSSPDRVAEAFF.

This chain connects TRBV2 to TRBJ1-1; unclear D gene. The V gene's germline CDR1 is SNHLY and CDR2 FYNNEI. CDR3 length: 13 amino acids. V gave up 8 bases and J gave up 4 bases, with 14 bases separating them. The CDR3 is CASGRGRATEAFF. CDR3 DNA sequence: TGTGCCAGCGGAAGAGGGAGGGCCACTGAAGCTTTCTTT.

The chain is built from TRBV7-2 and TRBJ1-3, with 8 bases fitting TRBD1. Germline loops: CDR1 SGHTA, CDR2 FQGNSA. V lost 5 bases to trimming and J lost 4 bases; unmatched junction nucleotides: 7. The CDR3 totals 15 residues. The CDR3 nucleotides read TGTGCCAGCAGCCCTAGACAGGGGCGAGGAAACACCATATATTTT. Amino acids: CASSPRQGRGNTIYF.

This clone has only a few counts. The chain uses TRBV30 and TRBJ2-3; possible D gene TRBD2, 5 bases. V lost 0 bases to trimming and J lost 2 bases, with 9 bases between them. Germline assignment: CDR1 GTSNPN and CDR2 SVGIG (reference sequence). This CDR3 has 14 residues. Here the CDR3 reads CAWSVLGNTDTQYF. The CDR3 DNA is TGTGCCTGGAGTGTACTAGGTAACACAGATACGCAGTATTTT.

CDR3 protein: CASRSYGQLNTEAFF. As DNA, the CDR3 is TGTGCCAGCAGGTCCTACGGACAGCTGAACACTGAAGCTTTCTTT. This sequence joins TRBV28 and TRBJ1-1; D might be TRBD1 (6 bases). Germline-derived CDR1 and CDR2 are MDHEN and SYDVKM. Trimming stripped 6 bases from V and 0 bases from J, with 14 bases between. This CDR3 has 15 amino acids.